A single sample is the source of the 13 T cell receptor beta chains below, sequenced in a study of blood T cell repertoires in COVID-19. Profiled with immunoSEQ multiplex PCR; TCRdb holds only in-frame clones, not every one. The sample contains hundreds of thousands of clones, around 80% of which appear only once. Sequencing used peripheral blood. The receptors were sampled from a woman of 80 years or more with active or convalescent COVID-19.

The chain is built from TRBV7-2 and TRBJ2-7; perhaps TRBD1 as D (7 bases). The length of the CDR3 is 15 residues. V dropped 1 base and J dropped 2 bases, with 12 bases sitting between them. CDR1 is SGHTA and CDR2 is FQGNSA in the germline V gene. In DNA, the CDR3 is TGTGCCAGCAGCTTAGTGTCAGGGGGGCCCTACGAGCAGTACTTC. As protein: CASSLVSGGPYEQYF. Full variable domain (rest looked up from reference TRBV7-2 and TRBJ2-7): GAGVSQSPSNKVTEKGKDVELRCDPISGHTALYWYRQSLGQGLEFLIYFQGNSAPDKSGLPSDRFSAERTGGSVSTLTIQRTQQEDSAVYLCASSLVSGGPYEQYFGPGTRLTVT.

The chain joins TRBV5-1 to TRBJ2-2; D remains unclear. V lost 1 base to trimming and J lost 5 bases, with 6 bases between them. There are 13 residues in the CDR3. The germline V gene encodes CDR1 SGHRS and CDR2 YFSETQ. The CDR3 DNA is TGCGCCAGCAGCTTGATTTCGACCGGGGAGCTGTTTTTT. Translating it yields CASSLISTGELFF.

The chain carries TRBV30 and TRBJ1-2; D remains ambiguous. The CDR3 has 12 residues. CDR1 is GTSNPN and CDR2 is SVGIG in the germline V gene (reference sequence). The V gene lost 3 bases and the J gene lost 6 bases, with 11 bases spanning the gap. The CDR3: CAWSPFANGYTF. The CDR3, as DNA: TGTGCCTGGAGCCCCTTTGCTAATGGCTACACCTTC.

A few counts support this clone. V is TRBV4-2 and J is TRBJ2-7, with 7 bases matching TRBD2. There are 14 residues in the CDR3. The trim removed 1 base at V and 4 bases at J, leaving 4 bases unmatched. The germline V gene encodes CDR1 LGHNA and CDR2 YNFKEQ. In DNA, the CDR3 is TGTGCCAGCAGCCAAGGCCGACTAGCTTACGAGCAGTACTTC. Its translation: CASSQGRLAYEQYF.

This clone is medium-sized. Other DNA sequences in this specimen translate into the identical CDR3. This chain uses TRBV5-1 with TRBJ2-1; 11 bases match TRBD2. Germline trimming cut 1 base from V and 0 bases from J; bases unmatched to any gene: 0. This CDR3 contains 16 residues. Germline assignment: CDR1 SGHRS and CDR2 YFSETQ. The CDR3 here is CASSLTSGSSYNEQFF. The CDR3 nucleotides read TGCGCCAGCAGCTTGACTAGCGGGAGCTCCTACAATGAGCAGTTCTTC.

This chain uses TRBV5-6 with TRBJ1-3, with 7 bases fitting TRBD1. The V and J ends lost 6 bases and 4 bases, in that order; junction bases with no gene match: 10. Per the germline V gene, CDR1 is SGHDT and CDR2 is YYEEEE. The CDR3 extends over 15 amino acids. CDR3 nucleotides: TGTGCCAGCACCCTATTACAGGGGTTGGGAAACACCATATATTTT. This codes for CASTLLQGLGNTIYF.

This sequence joins TRBV5-1 and TRBJ2-3; D gene uncertain. The CDR3 is made up of 13 amino acids. Germline V CDR1 and CDR2: SGHRS, YFSETQ. V lost 5 bases to trimming and J lost 0 bases, with 7 bases between them. The chain's CDR3 is CASSPTSTDTQYF. In DNA form, the CDR3 reads TGCGCCAGCAGTCCTACTAGCACAGATACGCAGTATTTT.

This chain connects TRBV7-9 to TRBJ2-1; 7 bases match TRBD1. The CDR3 covers 12 residues. With V trimmed by 5 bases and J by 12 bases, 7 bases remained unmatched. Germline V gene lookup returns CDR1 SEHNR and CDR2 FQNEAQ (reference sequence). The CDR3 nucleotides are TGTGCCAGCAGCCCAGGGGGTTGGGGGCAGTTCTTC. Translating gives CASSPGGWGQFF.

The chain is built from TRBV18 and TRBJ1-6; D not certain. The germline V and J ends were trimmed by 2 bases and 9 bases, with 17 bases remaining between them. Per the germline V gene, CDR1 is KGHSH and CDR2 is LQKENI. The CDR3 sequence is 16 residues long. This CDR3 reads CASSPTAAYGSSPLHF. CDR3 coding DNA: TGTGCCAGCTCACCAACGGCAGCTTACGGGAGTTCACCCCTCCACTTT. The variable domain in full, with the rest retrieved from reference TRBV18 and TRBJ1-6, is NAGVMQNPRHLVRRRGQEARLRCSPMKGHSHVYWYRQLPEEGLKFMVYLQKENIIDESGMPKERFSAEFPKEGPSILRIQQVVRGDSAAYFCASSPTAAYGSSPLHFGNGTRLTVT.

This chain uses TRBV30 with TRBJ1-2, with 10 positions matching TRBD1. Germline loops: CDR1 GTSNPN, CDR2 SVGIG (reference sequence). The CDR3 sequence is 15 residues long. V shed 4 bases and J 3 bases; nucleotides not matched to a gene: 8. The DNA for the CDR3 is TGTGCCTGGATCCGACCCGGACAGGGGGACTATGGCTACACCTTC. Protein sequence: CAWIRPGQGDYGYTF.

The rearrangement uses TRBV2 and TRBJ1-1; 10 nucleotides match TRBD1. With 6 bases clipped from V and 11 bases from J, the junction kept 6 bases outside the gene matches. This CDR3 comprises 12 residues. In germline, CDR1 is SNHLY, CDR2 FYNNEI. CDR3 DNA sequence: TGTGCCAGCAGGGGGGGGACAGGGGAGGCTTTCTTT. This encodes CASRGGTGEAFF.

This sequence joins TRBV28 and TRBJ2-3; tentatively, D is TRBD1 (6 bases). The CDR3 spans 15 residues. Germline values: CDR1 MDHEN, CDR2 SYDVKM. Trimming removed 3 bases at V and 3 bases at J, with 13 bases between. CDR3 region: CASSFTGTGTDTQYF. DNA of the CDR3: TGTGCCAGCAGTTTTACAGGGACGGGGACAGATACGCAGTATTTT. Based on the CDR3 plus reference TRBV28 and TRBJ2-3, the full variable domain is DVKVTQSSRYLVKRTGEKVFLECVQDMDHENMFWYRQDPGLGLRLIYFSYDVKMKEKGDIPEGYSVSREKKERFSLILESASTNQTSMYLCASSFTGTGTDTQYFGPGTRLTVL.

The V and J genes are TRBV10-3 and TRBJ1-2; D uncertain. CDR1 is ENHRY, CDR2 SYGVKD, per germline. Trimming took off 3 bases at V and 1 base at J, with 6 bases between the two ends. This CDR3 has 13 residues. In nucleotides, the CDR3 is TGTGCCATCAGTGAAGTCAGTAACTATGGCTACACCTTC. Translating it yields CAISEVSNYGYTF.